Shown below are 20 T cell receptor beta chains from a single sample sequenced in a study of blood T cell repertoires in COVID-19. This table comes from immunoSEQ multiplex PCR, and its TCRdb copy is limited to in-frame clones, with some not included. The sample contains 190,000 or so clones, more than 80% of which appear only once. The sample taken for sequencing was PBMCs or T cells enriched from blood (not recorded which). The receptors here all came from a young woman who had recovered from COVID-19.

In DNA, the CDR3 is TGTGCCAGCAGCCCAGGGTCCTACGAGCAGTACTTC. Translated: CASSPGSYEQYF. The V and J genes are TRBV7-9 and TRBJ2-7; D perhaps matches TRBD1 (5 bases). Trimming removed 5 bases at V and 1 base at J, with 6 bases between. The CDR3 loop spans 12 amino acids. Germline CDR1 reads SEHNR; CDR2 reads FQNEAQ (reference sequence).

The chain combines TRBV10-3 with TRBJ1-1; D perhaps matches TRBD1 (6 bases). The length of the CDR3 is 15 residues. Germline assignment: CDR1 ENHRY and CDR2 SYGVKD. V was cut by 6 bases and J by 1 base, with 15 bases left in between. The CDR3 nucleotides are TGTGCCATCAGGAAACAGGGTGATAAGAACACTGAAGCTTTCTTT. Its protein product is CAIRKQGDKNTEAFF.

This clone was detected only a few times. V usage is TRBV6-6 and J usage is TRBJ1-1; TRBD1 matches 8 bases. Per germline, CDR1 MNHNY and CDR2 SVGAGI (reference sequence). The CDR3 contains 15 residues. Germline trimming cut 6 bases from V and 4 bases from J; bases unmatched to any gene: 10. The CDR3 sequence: CASSWTGIISTEAFF. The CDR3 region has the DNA TGTGCCAGCAGCTGGACAGGGATAATTTCCACTGAAGCTTTCTTT.

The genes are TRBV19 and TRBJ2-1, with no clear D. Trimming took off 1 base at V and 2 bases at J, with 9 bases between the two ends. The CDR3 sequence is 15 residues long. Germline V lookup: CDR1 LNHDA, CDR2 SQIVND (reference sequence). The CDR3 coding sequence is TGTGCCAGTAGTATAGTACTAAGTCCCTACAATGAGCAGTTCTTC. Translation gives CASSIVLSPYNEQFF.

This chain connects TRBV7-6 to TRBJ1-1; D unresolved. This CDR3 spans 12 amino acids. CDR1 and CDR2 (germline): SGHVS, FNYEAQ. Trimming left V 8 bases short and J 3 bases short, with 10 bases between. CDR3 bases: TGTGCCAGCCGCGGCGAGGACACTGAAGCTTTCTTT. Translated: CASRGEDTEAFF.

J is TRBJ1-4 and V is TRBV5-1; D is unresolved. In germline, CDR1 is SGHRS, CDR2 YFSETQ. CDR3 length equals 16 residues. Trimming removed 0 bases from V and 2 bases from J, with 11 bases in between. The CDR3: CASSLDSRGTNEKLFF. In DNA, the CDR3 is TGCGCCAGCAGCTTGGATTCCCGGGGTACTAATGAAAAACTGTTTTTT.

As DNA, the CDR3 is TGTGCCAGCAGTTTATTCTCCGTCCGCCGCCTCGCGGACACTGAAGCTTTCTTT. Protein: CASSLFSVRRLADTEAFF. The chain is built from TRBV28 and TRBJ1-1, with unresolved D. The V and J ends lost 1 base and 3 bases respectively, with 21 bases between them. The germline V gene has CDR1 MDHEN and CDR2 SYDVKM. The CDR3 contains 18 residues.

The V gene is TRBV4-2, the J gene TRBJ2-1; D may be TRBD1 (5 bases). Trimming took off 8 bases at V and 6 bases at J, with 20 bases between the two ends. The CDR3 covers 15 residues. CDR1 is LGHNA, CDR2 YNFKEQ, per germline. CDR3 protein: CASGPDSVSFNEQFF. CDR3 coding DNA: TGTGCCAGCGGACCCGACAGCGTCAGTTTCAATGAGCAGTTCTTC.

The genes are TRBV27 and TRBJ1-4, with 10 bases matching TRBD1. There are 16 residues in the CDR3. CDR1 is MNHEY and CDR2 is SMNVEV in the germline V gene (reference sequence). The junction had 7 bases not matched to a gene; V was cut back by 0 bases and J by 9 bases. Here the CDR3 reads CASSLSFGTGEKKLFF. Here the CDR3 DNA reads TGTGCCAGCAGTTTATCCTTCGGGACAGGGGAGAAAAAACTGTTTTTT.

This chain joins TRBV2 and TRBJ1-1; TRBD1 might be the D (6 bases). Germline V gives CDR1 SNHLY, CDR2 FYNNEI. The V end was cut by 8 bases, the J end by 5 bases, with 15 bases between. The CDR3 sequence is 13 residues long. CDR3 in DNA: TGTGCCAGCCCCGGGACAAAGAGGACTGAAGCTTTCTTT. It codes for CASPGTKRTEAFF.

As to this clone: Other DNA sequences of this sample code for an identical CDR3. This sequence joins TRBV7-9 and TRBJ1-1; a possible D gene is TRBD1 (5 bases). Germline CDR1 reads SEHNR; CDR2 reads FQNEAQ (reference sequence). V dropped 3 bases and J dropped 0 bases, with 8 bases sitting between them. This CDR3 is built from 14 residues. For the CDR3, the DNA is TGTGCCAGCAGCTTCGGGGGAATGAACACTGAAGCTTTCTTT. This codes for CASSFGGMNTEAFF.

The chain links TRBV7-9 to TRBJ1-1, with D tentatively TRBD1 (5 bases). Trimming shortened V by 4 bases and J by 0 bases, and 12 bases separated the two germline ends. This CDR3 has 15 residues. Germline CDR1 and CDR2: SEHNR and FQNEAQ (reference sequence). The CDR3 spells CASSSRQHMNTEAFF. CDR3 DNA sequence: TGTGCCAGCAGCTCAAGACAGCACATGAACACTGAAGCTTTCTTT.

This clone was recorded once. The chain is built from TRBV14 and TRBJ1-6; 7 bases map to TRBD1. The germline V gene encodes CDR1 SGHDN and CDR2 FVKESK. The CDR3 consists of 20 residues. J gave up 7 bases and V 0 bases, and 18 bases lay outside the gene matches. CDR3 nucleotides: TGTGCCAGCAGCCAAGATCCCTGGACAGGAGGCCTTATTTCCAATTCACCCCTCCACTTT. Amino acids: CASSQDPWTGGLISNSPLHF.

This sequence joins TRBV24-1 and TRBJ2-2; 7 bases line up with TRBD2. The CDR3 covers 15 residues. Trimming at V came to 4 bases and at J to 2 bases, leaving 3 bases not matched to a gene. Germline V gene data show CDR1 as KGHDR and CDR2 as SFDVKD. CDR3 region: CATSERGGNTGELFF. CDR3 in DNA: TGTGCCACCAGTGAGCGCGGGGGAAACACCGGGGAGCTGTTTTTT.

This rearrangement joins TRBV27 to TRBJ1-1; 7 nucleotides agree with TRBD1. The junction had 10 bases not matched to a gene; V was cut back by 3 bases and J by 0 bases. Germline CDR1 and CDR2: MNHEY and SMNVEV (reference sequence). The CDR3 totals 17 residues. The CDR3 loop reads CASSFGIPGTVNTEAFF. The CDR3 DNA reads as TGTGCCAGCAGTTTCGGGATACCCGGGACAGTGAACACTGAAGCTTTCTTT.

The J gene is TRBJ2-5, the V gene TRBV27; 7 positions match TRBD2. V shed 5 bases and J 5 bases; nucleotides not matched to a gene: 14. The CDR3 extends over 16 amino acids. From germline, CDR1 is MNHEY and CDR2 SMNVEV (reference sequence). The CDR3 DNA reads TGTGCCAGCAGTCGTTCCCCTGGGGGAGGGGTGGAGACCCAGTACTTC. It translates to CASSRSPGGGVETQYF.

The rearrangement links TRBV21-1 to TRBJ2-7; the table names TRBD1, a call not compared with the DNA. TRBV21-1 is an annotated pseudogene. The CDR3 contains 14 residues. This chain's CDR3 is CASSQGTPTYEQYF. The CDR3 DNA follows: TGTGCCAGCAGCCAGGGCACCCCAACCTACGAGCAGTACTTC.

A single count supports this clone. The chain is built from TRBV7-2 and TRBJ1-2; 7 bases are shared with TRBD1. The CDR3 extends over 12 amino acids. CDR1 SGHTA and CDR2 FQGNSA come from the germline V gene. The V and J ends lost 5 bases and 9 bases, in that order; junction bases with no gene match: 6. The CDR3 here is CASSSNRGSYTF. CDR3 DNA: TGTGCCAGCAGCAGTAACAGGGGTAGCTACACCTTC.

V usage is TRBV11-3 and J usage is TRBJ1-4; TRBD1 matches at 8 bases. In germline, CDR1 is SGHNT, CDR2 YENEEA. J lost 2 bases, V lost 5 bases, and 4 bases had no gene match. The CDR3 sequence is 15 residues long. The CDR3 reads CASSARTGTNEKLFF. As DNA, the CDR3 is TGTGCCAGCAGCGCCCGGACAGGGACTAATGAAAAACTGTTTTTT.

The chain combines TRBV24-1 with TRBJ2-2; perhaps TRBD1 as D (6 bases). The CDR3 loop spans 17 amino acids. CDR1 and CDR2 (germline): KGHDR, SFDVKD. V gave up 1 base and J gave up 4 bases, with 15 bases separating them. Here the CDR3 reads CATSDFPGTRGTGELFF. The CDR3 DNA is TGTGCCACCAGTGATTTCCCAGGGACAAGGGGCACCGGGGAGCTGTTTTTT.